What follows are 27 T cell receptor beta chains derived from one specimen sequenced in a study of blood T cell repertoires in COVID-19. Data came from immunoSEQ multiplex PCR; TCRdb stores just in-frame clones and leaves some out. This table has about 68,000 clones, roughly nine tenths appearing once. What was sequenced was peripheral blood. The receptors were gathered from a man aged 50-59 years with acute or convalescent COVID-19.

The CDR3 coding sequence is TGTGCCACCAGTGATTTGGGGGGGGAAGATACGCAGTATTTT. As protein: CATSDLGGEDTQYF. The chain links TRBV24-1 to TRBJ2-3, with 7 bases that match TRBD2. The V gene's germline CDR1 is KGHDR and CDR2 SFDVKD. V lost 0 bases to trimming and J lost 5 bases; unmatched junction nucleotides: 1. The CDR3 runs to 14 residues.

The V gene is TRBV6-5, the J gene TRBJ2-5; 9 bases match TRBD2. Trimming cost V 10 bases and J 1 base; bases outside gene matches: 10. Germline V gene sequence: CDR1 MNHEY, CDR2 SVGAGI. The CDR3 sequence is 15 residues long. The CDR3 reads CATPRGGRVQETQYF. The CDR3 DNA sequence: TGTGCCACCCCCCGGGGCGGGAGGGTCCAAGAGACCCAGTACTTC.

This clone has only one observation. The CDR3 bases are TGCGCCAGCAGCGCGCAACTGGGGGCCCAAGAGACCCAGTACTTC. Its protein is CASSAQLGAQETQYF. The chain combines TRBV5-1 with TRBJ2-5; D possibly corresponds to TRBD1 (6 bases). The V gene lost 4 bases and the J gene lost 1 base, with 14 bases spanning the gap. Germline assignment: CDR1 SGHRS and CDR2 YFSETQ. CDR3 length: 15 residues.

This clone has a handful of counts. This sequence joins TRBV30 and TRBJ2-1, with TRBD2 as a possible D gene (5 bases). CDR3 length equals 15 residues. V lost 2 bases to trimming and J lost 3 bases, with 14 bases between them. From germline, CDR1 is GTSNPN and CDR2 SVGIG (reference sequence). The CDR3 sequence is CAWSLRLAHYNEQFF. The DNA for the CDR3 is TGTGCCTGGAGTCTAAGGCTAGCCCACTACAATGAGCAGTTCTTC.

The chain employs TRBV7-9 and TRBJ1-1; D might be TRBD1 (6 bases). The CDR3 is made up of 12 amino acids. The germline V gene has CDR1 SEHNR and CDR2 FQNEAQ (reference sequence). The V gene lost 5 bases and the J gene lost 8 bases, with 12 bases spanning the gap. CDR3 nucleotides: TGTGCCAGCAGCCCTTCCACAGGGGAAGCTTTCTTT. Translated: CASSPSTGEAFF.

The chain has TRBV7-9 and TRBJ2-7; tentatively, D is TRBD1 (6 bases). Per germline, CDR1 SEHNR and CDR2 FQNEAQ (reference sequence). With 7 bases removed from V and 0 bases from J, the gap between germline ends came to 16 bases. The CDR3 sequence is 15 residues long. The CDR3 protein is CASTGTPDFSYEQYF. DNA for the CDR3: TGTGCCAGCACCGGGACACCCGACTTCTCCTACGAGCAGTACTTC.

The rearrangement joins TRBV14 to TRBJ2-5; 8 positions match TRBD1. CDR3 length equals 16 residues. Trimming cost V 0 bases and J 0 bases; bases outside gene matches: 3. The V gene's germline CDR1 is SGHDN and CDR2 FVKESK. In DNA form, the CDR3 reads TGTGCCAGCAGCCAAGACAGGGGGCTTTACCAAGAGACCCAGTACTTC. Amino acid sequence: CASSQDRGLYQETQYF.

This chain connects TRBV6-4 to TRBJ2-7, with 7 nucleotides matching TRBD1. From germline, CDR1 is MRHNA and CDR2 SNTAGT. CDR3 size: 16 residues. V was pared by 3 bases and J by 2 bases, with 10 bases of the junction left unmatched. Here the CDR3 reads CASSEHPGQLAYEQYV. Here the CDR3 DNA reads TGTGCCAGCAGTGAACACCCGGGACAGTTAGCCTACGAGCAGTACGTC.

CDR3 loop: CASSLGPDWSSSYEQYV. CDR3 nucleotides: TGTGCCAGCAGCTTAGGGCCCGACTGGTCTAGCTCCTACGAGCAGTACGTC. The chain joins TRBV7-9 to TRBJ2-7; D call uncertain. This CDR3 has 17 amino acids. Germline CDR1 and CDR2: SEHNR and FQNEAQ (reference sequence). V gave up 1 base and J gave up 0 bases, with 16 bases separating them.

The J gene is TRBJ2-5, the V gene TRBV6-1; D unresolved. The CDR3 has 12 amino acids. The germline V and J ends were trimmed by 2 bases and 4 bases, with 5 bases remaining between them. Germline assignment: CDR1 MNHNS and CDR2 SASEGT. CDR3 residues: CASSELRETQYF. The CDR3 DNA is TGTGCCAGCAGTGAACTGAGAGAGACCCAGTACTTC.

The rearrangement joins TRBV6-5 to TRBJ2-5; 7 nucleotides match TRBD1. Losses at the gene ends were 6 bases for V and 0 bases for J; bases not matched to a gene: 7. Germline V CDR1 and CDR2: MNHEY, SVGAGI. There are 15 residues in the CDR3. The DNA of the CDR3 is TGTGCCAGCAGCGTAGACAGGGAGTACCAAGAGACCCAGTACTTC. It yields the protein CASSVDREYQETQYF.

The chain couples TRBV12-3 or TRBV12-4 to TRBJ1-2; tentatively, D is TRBD1 (5 bases). V lost 1 base and J lost 7, with 10 bases in between. This CDR3 comprises 13 residues. The chain's CDR3 is CASSLVRVGGYTF. For the CDR3, the DNA is TGTGCCAGCAGTTTAGTCAGGGTGGGTGGCTACACCTTC.

The chain has TRBV29-1 and TRBJ1-5; 12 nucleotides line up with TRBD1. The CDR3 is 16 residues long. V trimming: 4 bases; J trimming: 7 bases; junction bases outside the gene matches: 11. Germline V gene data show CDR1 as SQVTM and CDR2 as ANQGSEA. The chain's CDR3 is CSVVQGTGGAEQPQHF. The CDR3 coding sequence is TGCAGCGTTGTTCAAGGGACAGGGGGCGCGGAACAGCCCCAGCATTTT.

The genes are TRBV7-2 and TRBJ1-2, with D possibly matching TRBD1 (6 bases). CDR3 size: 16 residues. V gave up 7 bases and J gave up 0 bases, with 18 bases separating them. Germline CDR1 is SGHTA and CDR2 is FQGNSA. This CDR3 is CASTLSGGPSNYGYTF. CDR3 bases: TGTGCCAGCACCCTAAGTGGGGGCCCATCTAACTATGGCTACACCTTC.

This chain links TRBV5-6 with TRBJ2-6, with 7 positions matching TRBD1. CDR1 is SGHDT, CDR2 YYEEEE, per germline. The length of the CDR3 is 17 residues. With V trimmed by 1 base and J by 0 bases, 4 bases remained unmatched. The CDR3 DNA follows: TGTGCCAGCAGCTTGCCGACAGGGATCTCTGGGGCCAACGTCCTGACTTTC. Encoded protein: CASSLPTGISGANVLTF.

DNA for the CDR3: TGTGCCATCAGAGGACAGAATAATCAGCCCCAGCATTTT. It translates to CAIRGQNNQPQHF. The genes are TRBV10-3 and TRBJ1-5; a weak D match, TRBD1 (6 bases). CDR1 is ENHRY and CDR2 is SYGVKD in the germline V gene. The CDR3 consists of 13 residues. Deletions cut 6 bases from V and 4 bases from J, with 10 bases between.

The rearrangement uses TRBV6-2 or TRBV6-3 and TRBJ2-5; possible D gene TRBD2, 6 bases. V lost 5 bases, J lost 2 bases, and 12 bases lay in between. CDR3 length: 14 residues. The germline gives CDR1 MNHEY, CDR2 SVGEGT. CDR3 sequence reads: CASSDRLVQETQYF. Written as DNA, the CDR3 is TGTGCCAGCAGTGACCGACTAGTACAAGAGACCCAGTACTTC.

This clone was found a few times. The chain joins TRBV6-6 to TRBJ2-3, with TRBD2 identical over 16 bases. V dropped 5 bases and J dropped 8; count of bases not matched to a gene: 7. CDR3 length: 16 amino acids. The V gene's germline CDR1 is MNHNY and CDR2 SVGAGI (reference sequence). CDR3 coding DNA: TGTGCCAGCAGTCAGGGACTAGCGGGAGGGCCTAGTACGCAGTATTTT. This encodes CASSQGLAGGPSTQYF.

This chain uses TRBV11-3 with TRBJ2-4, with TRBD2 matching 8 bases. This CDR3 has 16 amino acids. The ends lost 5 bases at V and 0 bases at J; junction bases unmatched: 6. Germline lookup yields CDR1 SGHNT and CDR2 YENEEA. The CDR3 DNA reads TGTGCCAGCAGCCCCCGCGGGGGGATAGCCAAAAACATTCAGTACTTC. This translates into CASSPRGGIAKNIQYF. The complete variable domain, with remaining parts taken from reference TRBV11-3 and TRBJ2-4, reads EAGVVQSPRYKIIEKKQPVAFWCNPISGHNTLYWYLQNLGQGPELLIRYENEEAVDDSQLPKDRFSAERLKGVDSTLKIQPAELGDSAVYLCASSPRGGIAKNIQYFGAGTRLSVL.

This rearrangement joins TRBV4-1 to TRBJ1-1, with a possible D match to TRBD1 (6 bases). Germline CDR1 reads MGHRA; CDR2 reads YSYEKL. Trimming removed 0 bases at V and 1 base at J, with 9 bases between. The CDR3 sequence is 15 residues long. CDR3 loop: CASSQEGTSNTEAFF. The DNA for the CDR3 is TGCGCCAGCAGCCAAGAGGGGACATCGAACACTGAAGCTTTCTTT.

The gene calls are TRBV13 and TRBJ2-3; D not resolved. Trimming left V 4 bases short and J 1 base short, with 6 bases between. The CDR3 is 13 amino acids. CDR1 is PRHDT and CDR2 is FYEKMQ in the germline V gene (reference sequence). CDR3: CASSSPGTDTQYF. CDR3 nucleotide sequence: TGTGCCAGCAGCTCCCCCGGCACAGATACGCAGTATTTT.

This chain links TRBV28 with TRBJ2-4; tentative D call: TRBD2 (6 bases). CDR1 is MDHEN, CDR2 SYDVKM, per germline. There are 13 residues in the CDR3. V lost 2 bases, J lost 11 bases, and 13 bases lay in between. Written as DNA, the CDR3 is TGTGCCAGCAGTTTACGGCGGGATTTAGTTCAGTACTTC. Its protein product is CASSLRRDLVQYF.

Only one count was recorded for this clone. V and J are TRBV10-3 and TRBJ1-5; D might be TRBD1 (6 bases). This CDR3 region has 15 residues. Trimming shortened V by 7 bases and J by 0 bases, and 13 bases separated the two germline ends. The germline V gene encodes CDR1 ENHRY and CDR2 SYGVKD. CDR3 protein: CAIKLDRLSNQPQHF. CDR3 coding DNA: TGTGCCATCAAATTAGACAGGCTTAGCAATCAGCCCCAGCATTTT.

This clone was seen more than once but under ten times. The genes are TRBV6-5 and TRBJ1-2; TRBD1 might be the D (5 bases). The CDR3 is 15 residues long. V gave up 6 bases and J gave up 4 bases, with 18 bases separating them. Germline V lookup: CDR1 MNHEY, CDR2 SVGAGI. DNA for the CDR3: TGTGCCAGCAGGGGGACGACGGGGACTTCCTATGGCTACACCTTC. Translation: CASRGTTGTSYGYTF.

The J gene is TRBJ1-3, the V gene TRBV24-1, with a possible D match to TRBD1 (5 bases). CDR1 and CDR2 (germline): KGHDR, SFDVKD. V lost 9 bases and J 4 bases, leaving 15 bases between the germline ends. The length of the CDR3 is 14 residues. CDR3 DNA sequence: TGTGCCACCGTGAAGGGGAATTCGGGAAACACCATATATTTT. Protein: CATVKGNSGNTIYF.

This chain connects TRBV4-1 to TRBJ2-3, with 10 bases matching TRBD2. J was trimmed by 4 bases and V by 3 bases; bases with no gene match: 7. This CDR3 comprises 16 residues. Germline lookup yields CDR1 MGHRA and CDR2 YSYEKL. CDR3 nucleotides: TGCGCCAGCAGCCACGTAGCGGGAGGAATCGCAGATACGCAGTATTTT. Translating it yields CASSHVAGGIADTQYF.

This rearrangement joins TRBV27 to TRBJ2-5; TRBD2 agrees at 8 bases. The CDR3 runs 15 residues. Germline V gene lookup returns CDR1 MNHEY and CDR2 SMNVEV (reference sequence). Trimming removed 6 bases from V and 2 bases from J; junction bases left unmatched: 8. The chain's CDR3 is CASSLSGSRQETQYF. The CDR3 DNA is TGTGCCAGCAGCCTCAGCGGGAGTAGACAAGAGACCCAGTACTTC.